This T cell receptor beta chain was profiled in a study of cytomegalovirus exposure and HLA in healthy donors. Whole-study results and caveats: Researchers reported that a few CMV-associated chains were confirmed in vitro as CMV antigen-specific.

Primers included in the PCR were 60 Vbeta and 13 Jbeta primers. TCRdb's table, derived via immunoSEQ multiplex PCR, lists solely in-frame clones and lacks some. The repertoire holds approximately 190,000 clones, with around 86% as singletons. Of note for this clone: Antigen: not known.

This CDR3 region has 13 residues. The V gene's germline CDR1 is SGHTA and CDR2 FQGTGA. Trimming stripped 4 bases from V and 7 bases from J, with 12 bases between. What was sequenced was PBMCs. This TCR was sampled from a man aged 40-49 years in good health and CMV-seropositive. J is TRBJ2-3 and V is TRBV7-3, with D tentatively TRBD2 (6 bases). As DNA, the CDR3 is TGTGCCAGCAGCTCCACTAGCCGCCATACGCAGTATTTT. It translates to CASSSTSRHTQYF.